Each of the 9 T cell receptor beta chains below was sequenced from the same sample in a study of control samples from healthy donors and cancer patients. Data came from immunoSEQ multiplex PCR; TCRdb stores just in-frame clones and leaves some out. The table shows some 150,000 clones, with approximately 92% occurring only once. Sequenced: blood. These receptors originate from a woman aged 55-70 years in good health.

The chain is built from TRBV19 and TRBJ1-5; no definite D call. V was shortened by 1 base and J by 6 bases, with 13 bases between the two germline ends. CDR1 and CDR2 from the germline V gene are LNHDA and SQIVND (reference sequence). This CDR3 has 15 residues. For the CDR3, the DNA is TGTGCCAGTAGTATAGGGGTCCGGGGTAGTCAGCCCCAGCATTTT. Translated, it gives CASSIGVRGSQPQHF.

The CDR3 loop is CASSRTASTDTQYF. CDR3 sequence (DNA): TGCGCCAGCAGCCGGACAGCTAGCACAGATACGCAGTATTTT. V usage is TRBV4-3 and J usage is TRBJ2-3; weak D call: TRBD1 (6 bases). Germline V gene data show CDR1 as LGHNA and CDR2 as YSLEER. The CDR3 has 14 amino acids. V lost 4 bases, J lost 0 bases, and 8 bases lay in between.

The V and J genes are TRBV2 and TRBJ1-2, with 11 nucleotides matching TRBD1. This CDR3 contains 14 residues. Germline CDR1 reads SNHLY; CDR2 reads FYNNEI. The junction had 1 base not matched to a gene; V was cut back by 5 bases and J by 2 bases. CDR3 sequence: CASSRTGGNYGYTF. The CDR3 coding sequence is TGTGCCAGCAGTCGGACAGGGGGCAACTATGGCTACACCTTC. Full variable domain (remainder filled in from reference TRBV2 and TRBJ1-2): EPEVTQTPSHQVTQMGQEVILRCVPISNHLYFYWYRQILGQKVEFLVSFYNNEISEKSEIFDDQFSVERPDGSNFTLKIRSTKLEDSAMYFCASSRTGGNYGYTFGSGTRLTVV.

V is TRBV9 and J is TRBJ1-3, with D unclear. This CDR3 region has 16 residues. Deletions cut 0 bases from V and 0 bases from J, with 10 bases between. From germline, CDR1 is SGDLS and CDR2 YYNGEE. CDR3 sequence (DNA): TGTGCCAGCAGCGTAGAATTGACGGGCTCTGGAAACACCATATATTTT. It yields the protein CASSVELTGSGNTIYF.

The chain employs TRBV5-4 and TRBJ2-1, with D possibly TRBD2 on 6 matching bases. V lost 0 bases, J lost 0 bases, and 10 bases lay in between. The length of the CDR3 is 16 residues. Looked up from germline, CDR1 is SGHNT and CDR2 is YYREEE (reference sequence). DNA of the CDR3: TGTGCCAGCAGCTTGGCCGGGGGACGCTCCTACAATGAGCAGTTCTTC. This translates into CASSLAGGRSYNEQFF.

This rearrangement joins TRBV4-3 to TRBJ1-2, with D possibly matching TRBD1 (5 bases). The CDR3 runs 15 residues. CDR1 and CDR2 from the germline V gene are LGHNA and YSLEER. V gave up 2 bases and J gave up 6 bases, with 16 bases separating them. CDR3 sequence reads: CASSQTGTSSNGYTF. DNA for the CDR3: TGCGCCAGCAGCCAAACCGGGACTTCATCCAATGGCTACACCTTC.

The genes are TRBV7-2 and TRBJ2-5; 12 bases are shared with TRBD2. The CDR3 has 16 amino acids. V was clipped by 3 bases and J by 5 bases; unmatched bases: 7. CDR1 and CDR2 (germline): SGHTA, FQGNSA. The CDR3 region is CASSFTSGGPWETQYF. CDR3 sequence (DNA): TGTGCCAGCAGCTTTACTAGCGGGGGGCCCTGGGAGACCCAGTACTTC.

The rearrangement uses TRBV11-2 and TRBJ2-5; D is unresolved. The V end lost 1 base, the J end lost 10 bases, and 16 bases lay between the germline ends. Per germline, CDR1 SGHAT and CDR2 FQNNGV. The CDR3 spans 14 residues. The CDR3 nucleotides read TGTGCCAGCAGCTTAGTTCAGTCCGGTCAGGACCAGTACTTC. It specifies CASSLVQSGQDQYF. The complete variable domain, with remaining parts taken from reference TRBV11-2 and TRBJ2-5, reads EAGVAQSPRYKIIEKRQSVAFWCNPISGHATLYWYQQILGQGPKLLIQFQNNGVVDDSQLPKDRFSAERLKGVDSTLKIQPAKLEDSAVYLCASSLVQSGQDQYFGPGTRLLVL.

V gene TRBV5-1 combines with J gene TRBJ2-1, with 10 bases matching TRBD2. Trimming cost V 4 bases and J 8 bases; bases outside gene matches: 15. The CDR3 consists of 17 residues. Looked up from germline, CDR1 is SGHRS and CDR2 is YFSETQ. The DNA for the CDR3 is TGCGCCAGCAGCCGTTCAGGGAGCGGGGGGGCCTATGATGAGCAGTTCTTC. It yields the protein CASSRSGSGGAYDEQFF.